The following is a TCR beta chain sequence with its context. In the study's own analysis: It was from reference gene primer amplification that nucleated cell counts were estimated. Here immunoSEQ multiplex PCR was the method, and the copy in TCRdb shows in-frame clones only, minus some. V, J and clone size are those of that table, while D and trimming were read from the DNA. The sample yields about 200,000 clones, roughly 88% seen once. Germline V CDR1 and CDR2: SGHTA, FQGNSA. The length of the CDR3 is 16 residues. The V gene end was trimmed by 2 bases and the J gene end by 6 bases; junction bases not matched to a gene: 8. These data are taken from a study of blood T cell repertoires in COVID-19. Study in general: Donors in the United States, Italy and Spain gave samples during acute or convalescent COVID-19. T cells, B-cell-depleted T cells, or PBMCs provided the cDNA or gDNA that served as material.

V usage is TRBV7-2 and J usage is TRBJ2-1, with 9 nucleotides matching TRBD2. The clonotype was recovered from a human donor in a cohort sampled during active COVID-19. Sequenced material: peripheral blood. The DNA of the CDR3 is TGTGCCAGCAGCTTATTAGGATATAGCGGGAGCAATGAGCAGTTCTTC. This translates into CASSLLGYSGSNEQFF.